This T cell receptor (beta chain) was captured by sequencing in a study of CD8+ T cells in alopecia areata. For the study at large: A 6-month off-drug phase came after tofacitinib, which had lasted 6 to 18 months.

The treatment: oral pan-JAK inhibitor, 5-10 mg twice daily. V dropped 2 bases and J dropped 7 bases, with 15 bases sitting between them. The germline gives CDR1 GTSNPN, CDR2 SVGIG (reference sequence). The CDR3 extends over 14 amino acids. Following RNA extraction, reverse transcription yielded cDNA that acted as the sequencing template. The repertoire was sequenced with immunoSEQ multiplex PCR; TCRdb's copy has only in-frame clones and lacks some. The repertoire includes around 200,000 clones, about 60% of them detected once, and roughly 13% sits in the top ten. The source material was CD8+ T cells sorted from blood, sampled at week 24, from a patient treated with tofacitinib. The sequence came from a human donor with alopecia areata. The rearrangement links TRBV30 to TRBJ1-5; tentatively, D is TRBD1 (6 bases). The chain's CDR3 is CAWSSTGGRQPQHF. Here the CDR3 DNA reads TGTGCCTGGAGTTCTACGGGGGGCCGGCAGCCCCAGCATTTT.